This is a list of T cell receptor beta chains from one sample in a study of identical twins. Via MiXCR, TCRdb re-called the 5' RACE reads, giving one row per CDR3 protein. The data show over 500,000 distinct CDR3 sequences, with approximately 22% seen just once and about 0.99% held by the top ten. The same sample was also used in a study of T cells expressing NK-cell markers.

Input material: CD4+ T cells sorted from blood. These receptors originate from a woman aged 18-35 years in good health. The CDR3 runs from the conserved cysteine through the conserved F or W. D genes are given only for firm matches. The size field is filled for only some rows; it gives once, few, many or a size class.

V gene	J gene	clone size	D gene	CDR3 DNA	CDR3 protein
TRBV12-3/TRBV12-4	TRBJ1-1	few	.	TGTGCCAGCAGCCCCTTTTTAAACACTGAAGCTTTCTTT	CASSPFLNTEAFF
TRBV9	TRBJ1-5	.	.	TGTGCCAGCAGCGGGGAGGGGACGGATAGCAATCAGCCCCAGCATTTT	CASSGEGTDSNQPQHF
TRBV29-1	TRBJ2-5	.	.	TGCAGCGTTGAAAACAGGGCGGGGGAGACCCAGTACTTC	CSVENRAGETQYF
TRBV20-1	TRBJ1-1	.	TRBD1	TGCAGTGCTAGGGGAAGGACAGGGGGCTACCTAATGAACACTGAAGCTTTCTTT	CSARGRTGGYLMNTEAFF
TRBV5-5	TRBJ2-2	.	TRBD1	TGTGCCAGCAGCTTGCAGACAGGGTGGGCCCGGGAGCTGTTTTTT	CASSLQTGWARELFF
TRBV20-1	TRBJ2-2	once	.	TGCAGTGCTAGAGAAGGCACCACCGGGGAGCTGTTTTTT	CSAREGTTGELFF
TRBV10-3	TRBJ2-5	few	TRBD1	TGTGCCATATCCGGGACAGGGGAGACCCAGTACTTC	CAISGTGETQYF
TRBV20-1	TRBJ1-2	few	.	TGCAGTGCTAGGACCTCAGGGAATCGTGGCTACACCTTC	CSARTSGNRGYTF
TRBV5-1	TRBJ2-1	.	TRBD1	TGCGCCAGCATAAACAGGGGTGAGCAGTTCTTC	CASINRGEQFF
TRBV24-1	TRBJ2-1	many	TRBD2	TGTGCCACCAGTGAACCAAGCGGGAGTTCCTACAATGAGCAGTTCTTC	CATSEPSGSSYNEQFF
TRBV9	TRBJ2-7	.	.	TGTGCCAGCAGCGTAGAGGGGCGCGAGCAGTACTTC	CASSVEGREQYF
TRBV9	TRBJ2-2	few	TRBD1	TGTGCCAGCAGCGCCGGGACAGGGGGCACCGGGGAGCTGTTTTTT	CASSAGTGGTGELFF
TRBV20-1	TRBJ2-7	.	TRBD2	TGCAGTGCCCCAGGGCGGGTCCCGGGGGTAGCGGGATCGCTCTCCTACGAGCAGTACTTC	CSAPGRVPGVAGSLSYEQYF
TRBV5-1	TRBJ2-1	.	TRBD2	TGCGCCAGCAGCCCTTCTAGCGGGAGCGTCTACAATGAGCAGTTCTTC	CASSPSSGSVYNEQFF
TRBV5-5	TRBJ2-7	few	TRBD1	TGTGCCAGCAGCTTGGGGGCCGGGACAGGCCTCTACGAGCAGTACTTC	CASSLGAGTGLYEQYF
TRBV2	TRBJ2-2	few	.	TGTGCCAGCAGCGGACTAAACTCCGGGGAGCTGTTTTTT	CASSGLNSGELFF
TRBV12-3/TRBV12-4	TRBJ2-5	many	.	TGTGCCAGCAGTTTCGACAGACGGGACCAGTACTTC	CASSFDRRDQYF
TRBV29-1	TRBJ1-2	few	.	TGCAGCGCTCTGCGGGGGGATGGCTACACCTTC	CSALRGDGYTF
TRBV5-1	TRBJ2-3	many	TRBD2	TGCGCCAGCAGCCCGGGACTAGCGGAGAGCACAGATACGCAGTATTTT	CASSPGLAESTDTQYF
TRBV10-1	TRBJ2-1	.	.	TGCGCCAGCAGTGAGTCGCGGGGGCCTACATACAATGAGCAGTTCTTC	CASSESRGPTYNEQFF
TRBV5-1	TRBJ2-6	.	.	TGCGCCAGCAATTTGGACTCTGGGGCCAACGTCCTGACTTTC	CASNLDSGANVLTF
TRBV29-1	TRBJ1-2	few	.	TGCAGCGTTGAAGGGGGAATTGGCTACACCTTC	CSVEGGIGYTF